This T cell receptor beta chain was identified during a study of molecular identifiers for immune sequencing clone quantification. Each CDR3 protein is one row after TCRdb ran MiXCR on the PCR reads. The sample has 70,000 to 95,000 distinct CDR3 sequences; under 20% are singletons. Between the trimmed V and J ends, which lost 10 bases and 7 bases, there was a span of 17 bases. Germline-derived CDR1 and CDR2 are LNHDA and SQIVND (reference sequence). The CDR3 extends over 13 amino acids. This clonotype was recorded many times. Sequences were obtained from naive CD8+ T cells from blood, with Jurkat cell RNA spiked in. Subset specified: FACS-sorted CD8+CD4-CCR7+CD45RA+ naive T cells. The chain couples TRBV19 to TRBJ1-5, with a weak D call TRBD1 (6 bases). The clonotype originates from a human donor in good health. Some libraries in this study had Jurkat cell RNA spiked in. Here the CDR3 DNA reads TGTGCCACCCGTACAGGGAGGACACAGCCCCAGCATTTT. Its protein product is CATRTGRTQPQHF.